Listed below are T cell receptor beta chains from one sample, sequenced in a study of blood T cell repertoires in COVID-19. The repertoire was sequenced with immunoSEQ multiplex PCR; TCRdb's copy has only in-frame clones and lacks some. The table shows approximately 90,000 clones, with approximately 78% occurring only once. The sequenced sample was peripheral blood. These receptors came from a woman of 80 years or more with acute or convalescent COVID-19. Each CDR3 is given with its conserved first and last residue. The D gene is left open where the match is weak. Size is stated for part of the rows, as once, few or many counts, or as a class when the clone is expanded.

TRBV19,TRBJ1-5,.,.,TGTGCCAGTAGTATGAGGTCTCAGCCCCAGCATTTT,CASSMRSQPQHF
TRBV5-5,TRBJ1-1,.,.,TGTGCCAGCAGCGCGGCAGGGGTTAACACTGAAGCTTTCTTT,CASSAAGVNTEAFF
TRBV7-6,TRBJ2-2,TRBD1,.,TGTGCCAGCAGCTTACTCGGACAGGTTCGCACCGGGGAGCTGTTTTTT,CASSLLGQVRTGELFF
TRBV25-1,TRBJ2-3,.,.,TGTGCCAGCAGTGACTTAACAGATACGCAGTATTTT,CASSDLTDTQYF
TRBV15,TRBJ2-3,TRBD2,.,TGTGCCACCAGCAGAGAGCTGTGGGGACTAGCGGGAGGCCGCCCCCCGGATACGCAGTATTTT,CATSRELWGLAGGRPPDTQYF
TRBV7-2,TRBJ1-3,TRBD1,.,TGTGCCAGCAGCTCCAGGGGGCGAGGTGGAAACACCATATATTTT,CASSSRGRGGNTIYF
TRBV23-1,TRBJ1-1,TRBD1,.,TGCGCCAGCAGTCATCCCCCCGGACAGGGGAACACTGAAGCTTTCTTT,CASSHPPGQGNTEAFF
TRBV12-3/TRBV12-4,TRBJ1-1,.,.,TGTGCCAGCAGTCCTATTTCGAACACTGAAGCTTTCTTT,CASSPISNTEAFF
TRBV7-3,TRBJ2-1,.,.,TGTGCCAGCAGCTCGGGCCGGAGGGAGAATGAGCAGTTCTTC,CASSSGRRENEQFF
TRBV28,TRBJ2-1,TRBD1,.,TGTGCCAGCAGTCCGGGGACAGGGGTAAGAGGGGGCAATGAGCAGTTCTTC,CASSPGTGVRGGNEQFF
TRBV5-6,TRBJ2-5,TRBD1,.,TGTGCCAGCAGCTTGGGACAGGGGTTTGGAGAGACCCAGTACTTC,CASSLGQGFGETQYF
TRBV7-2,TRBJ1-2,TRBD1,once,TGTGCCAGCAGCTTAGCGCCTCGGGACAGGGGTCGCCGTGGCTACACCTTC,CASSLAPRDRGRRGYTF
TRBV7-8,TRBJ2-7,.,.,TGTGCCAGCAGCTTACTACCAGCGCTATACGAGCAGTACTTC,CASSLLPALYEQYF
TRBV29-1,TRBJ1-2,.,few,TGCAGCGTCTTACAGGGCTCCGGCGTCTACACCTTC,CSVLQGSGVYTF
TRBV5-6,TRBJ2-7,.,.,TGTGCCAGCAGCTCCACAGGTTTTATCTACGAGCAGTACTTC,CASSSTGFIYEQYF
TRBV5-1,TRBJ1-5,.,.,TGCGCCAGCAGCTTGGCGACGGGTGTGGAGCCCCAGCATTTT,CASSLATGVEPQHF
TRBV28,TRBJ1-2,TRBD1,.,TGTGCCAGCAGTCCCGGGGACAGGGACAACTATGGCTACACCTTC,CASSPGDRDNYGYTF
TRBV6-6,TRBJ2-7,.,.,TGTGCCAGCAGTTACGGGGGCGGCGAGCAGTACTTC,CASSYGGGEQYF
TRBV5-1,TRBJ1-2,.,few,TGCGCCAGCGGAGAGCCAGGGGCTTACGGCTACACCTTC,CASGEPGAYGYTF
TRBV27,TRBJ2-5,.,.,TGTGCCAGCAGGCCCCTTCCAAGAAGCGAGACCCAGTACTTC,CASRPLPRSETQYF
TRBV5-4,TRBJ2-3,TRBD1,.,TGTGCCAGCAGCTCAACAGGGGCTCCCTCAGGTACGCAGTATTTT,CASSSTGAPSGTQYF
TRBV5-6,TRBJ2-3,TRBD2,.,TGTGCCAGCAGCTTGGTAACTAGCGGGGGCCTTTTTACGCAGTATTTT,CASSLVTSGGLFTQYF
TRBV29-1,TRBJ2-7,TRBD2,.,TGCAGCGTGCAGACTAGCGGGAGGAGGGAGCAGTACTTC,CSVQTSGRREQYF
TRBV6-4,TRBJ1-2,.,.,TGTGCCAGCAGTGGCCCGGGGGGTACCTATGGCTACACCTTC,CASSGPGGTYGYTF
TRBV20-1,TRBJ2-7,.,.,TGCAGTGCTAGTGAATTTAGTGCTGAGCAGTACTTC,CSASEFSAEQYF
TRBV19,TRBJ1-5,.,.,TGTGCCAGTAGTATTTTTAGCAGTGTCCAAAATCAGCCCCAGCATTTT,CASSIFSSVQNQPQHF
TRBV9,TRBJ1-6,.,.,TGTGCCAGCAGCGGGACAGTTAATTCACCCCTCCACTTT,CASSGTVNSPLHF
TRBV5-4,TRBJ2-3,TRBD1,.,TGTGCCAGCAGCTTTGACAGGGGATTCGTCGATACGCAGTATTTT,CASSFDRGFVDTQYF
TRBV10-3,TRBJ2-2,TRBD2,.,TGTGCCATCAGTGGGACTAGCGGGAGACCCGGGGAGCTGTTTTTT,CAISGTSGRPGELFF
TRBV7-3,TRBJ2-3,TRBD2,.,TGTGCCAGCAGTAAATGGGCTAGCGGGGCCCCTAGCACAGATACGCAGTATTTT,CASSKWASGAPSTDTQYF
TRBV5-1,TRBJ2-7,.,.,TGCGCCAGCAGCTTGGTGGCGGGTCCCCCCTACGAGCAGTACTTC,CASSLVAGPPYEQYF
TRBV6-5,TRBJ2-5,TRBD1,.,TGTGCCAGCAGTTACTCGTCCCAGGGGGCGCGAGAGACCCAGTACTTC,CASSYSSQGARETQYF
TRBV5-1,TRBJ1-2,TRBD1,.,TGCGCCAGCAGCTTGCTGACAGGGGGCTCGAATGGCTACACCTTC,CASSLLTGGSNGYTF
TRBV5-1,TRBJ1-1,.,.,TGCGCCAGCAGCCCCCTGGGTGGGGGGGACACTGAAGCTTTCTTT,CASSPLGGGDTEAFF
TRBV5-1,TRBJ2-1,TRBD2,.,TGCGCCAGCAGCCGGGGGGAGCACGGGAATGAGCAGTTCTTC,CASSRGEHGNEQFF
TRBV5-1,TRBJ1-1,.,.,TGCGCCAGCAGCTTGGATTACAGGGCCAATGAAGCTTTCTTT,CASSLDYRANEAFF
TRBV10-1,TRBJ1-2,TRBD1,.,TGCGCCAGCAGGGCCCGACAGGGGGCTCGAGGCTACACCTTC,CASRARQGARGYTF
TRBV5-8,TRBJ2-5,TRBD2,.,TGTGCCAGCAGCTTGATGATCACGGGCGGGGGAGAGACCCAGTACTTC,CASSLMITGGGETQYF
TRBV11-3,TRBJ2-2,TRBD1,.,TGTGCCAGCAGCCGGGACAGGGACGGGGAGCTGTTTTTT,CASSRDRDGELFF
TRBV5-4,TRBJ2-7,.,.,TGTGCCAGCAGTTTGGACAACTACGAGCAGTACTTC,CASSLDNYEQYF
TRBV5-1,TRBJ1-2,.,.,TGCGCCAGCAGCTTGGGACAGGTTGATGGCTACACCTTC,CASSLGQVDGYTF
TRBV5-6,TRBJ1-2,.,few,TGTGCCAGCAGCTTGGGGCTAAGACAGGTTATATCCTATGGCTACACCTTC,CASSLGLRQVISYGYTF
TRBV11-2,TRBJ1-1,TRBD1,.,TGTGCCAGCAGCTTACGGACGGTACAGGGGGCTGAAGCTTTCTTT,CASSLRTVQGAEAFF
TRBV6-2/TRBV6-3,TRBJ2-6,TRBD1,.,TGTGCCAGCAGTTACTCGAGGCTGGACAGGGTAGGGGCCAACGTCCTGACTTTC,CASSYSRLDRVGANVLTF
TRBV6-5,TRBJ1-2,.,.,TGTGCCAGCAGTTACTCGCTATTTGACAGCCTCTATGGCTACACCTTC,CASSYSLFDSLYGYTF
TRBV28,TRBJ2-7,TRBD1,.,TGTGCCAGCAGTACCGGACAGGGGGCTGAATACGAGCAGTACTTC,CASSTGQGAEYEQYF
TRBV28,TRBJ1-6,TRBD1,.,TGTGCCAGCAGACAGGGGTCGAATTCACCCCTCCACTTT,CASRQGSNSPLHF
TRBV29-1,TRBJ2-1,TRBD2,.,TGCAGCGTTGAACTAGCGGGGGTTTCCAATGAGCAGTTCTTC,CSVELAGVSNEQFF